The clone carrying this T cell receptor beta chain was detected many times. Its antigen is not known. The V and J ends lost 2 bases and 8 bases, in that order; junction bases with no gene match: 14. CDR3 length equals 17 residues. Germline V gene data show CDR1 as SGHVS and CDR2 as FQNEAQ. RNA transcripts yielded amplified TCR beta CDR3 regions. When the TCR CDR3 underwent first-round RT-PCR, the HTBI primer set was used. TCRdb called the multiplex PCR reads again in MiXCR, with one record for every CDR3 protein. The sample contains around 380,000 distinct CDR3 sequences, around an eighth of which appear only once. Participants, patients aged 18 to 65, had newly diagnosed hyperthyroidism with a duration under 2 months. This entry comes from a study of T cells in Graves' hyperthyroidism and ophthalmopathy. Study overall: Sampling of peripheral blood happened at initial diagnosis, prior to any treatment. Findings and limits, study-wide: Most thyroid clonotypes expanded above 0.001 appeared in blood too. A 13 V-J model separated ophthalmopathy from stable hyperthyroidism.

Sequenced material: blood. The genes are TRBV7-8 and TRBJ2-2; 7 bases map to TRBD1. The sequence was obtained from a man between 25 and 39 years old with Graves' hyperthyroidism that later progressed to Graves' ophthalmopathy. The CDR3 nucleotides are TGTGCCAGCAGCTTATCCGGTGGGACAGTGAACCGGGGGGAGCTGTTTTTT. Its translation: CASSLSGGTVNRGELFF.